The 28 T cell receptor beta chains in this list originate from one sample, sequenced in a study of T-cell memory formation after mild COVID-19. Via MiXCR, TCRdb re-called the 5' RACE reads, giving one row per CDR3 protein. This sample has 450,000 to 650,000 distinct CDR3 sequences; about 20% occur once, and the top ten carry 12%. Source material: PBMCs or a T cell subset sorted from them (not recorded which). These receptors were obtained from an adult woman who had mild COVID-19 (a few samples of this study predate the infection). Cell type and time point are not known.

This clonotype was found a few times. This chain links TRBV9 with TRBJ2-1; D may correspond to TRBD1 or TRBD2 (6 bases each). The germline V gene encodes CDR1 SGDLS and CDR2 YYNGEE. The CDR3 runs 15 residues. V was cut by 2 bases and J by 5 bases, with 14 bases left in between. Written as DNA, the CDR3 is TGTGCCAGCAGCGTTCGAGGAGGGGGAAACAATGAGCAGTTCTTC. This gives the protein CASSVRGGGNNEQFF.

This clonotype was seen a few times. The chain is built from TRBV4-1 and TRBJ1-6, with a possible D match to TRBD1 (6 bases). V lost 5 bases and J lost 11, with 22 bases in between. Germline loops: CDR1 MGHRA, CDR2 YSYEKL. This CDR3 is built from 16 residues. The CDR3 nucleotides read TGCGCCAGCAGCTACGTCCTCCGGGACACCTCTGCACCCCTCCACTTT. Amino acid sequence: CASSYVLRDTSAPLHF.

This chain connects TRBV5-1 to TRBJ1-2; weak D call: TRBD1 (6 bases). CDR3 length: 13 amino acids. CDR1 SGHRS and CDR2 YFSETQ come from the germline V gene. V lost 4 bases and J 6 bases, leaving 13 bases between the germline ends. The CDR3 DNA reads as TGCGCCAGCAGCCAGGGGTCGCCAGATGGCTACACCTTC. Protein product: CASSQGSPDGYTF.

This clonotype was counted many times. In DNA, the CDR3 is TGTGCCATCCCTTCGGGACAACGAAACACTGAAGCTTTCTTT. Protein sequence: CAIPSGQRNTEAFF. The gene calls are TRBV15 and TRBJ1-1; weak D call: TRBD1 (6 bases). Germline V gene sequence: CDR1 LNHNV, CDR2 YYDKDF (reference sequence). This CDR3 region has 14 residues. V dropped 10 bases and J dropped 2 bases, with 17 bases sitting between them.

This clonotype came up a few times. This sequence joins TRBV12-3 or TRBV12-4 and TRBJ2-1, with 10 bases aligning to TRBD2. With V trimmed by 4 bases and J by 0 bases, 12 bases remained unmatched. The CDR3 spans 19 residues. The CDR3 protein is CASSSTPGTSASSYNEQFF. The CDR3 nucleotides read TGTGCCAGCAGTTCCACACCCGGGACTAGCGCAAGCTCCTACAATGAGCAGTTCTTC.

This clonotype has a handful of counts. The chain employs TRBV12-3 or TRBV12-4 and TRBJ2-7, with 9 bases matching TRBD2. The CDR3 is 16 amino acids. The V segment lost 3 bases and the J segment 7 bases; nucleotides outside the gene matches: 13. DNA of the CDR3: TGTGCCAGCAGTTTTTCGCCCAATAGCGGGAGAGAGGAGCAGTACTTC. Amino acid sequence: CASSFSPNSGREEQYF.

The chain joins TRBV27 to TRBJ2-5; D is ambiguous. The CDR3 covers 13 residues. Germline V lookup: CDR1 MNHEY, CDR2 SMNVEV (reference sequence). V lost 6 bases to trimming and J lost 5 bases, with 13 bases between them. CDR3: CASSFLSRETQYF. DNA of the CDR3: TGTGCCAGCAGCTTCTTGTCCCGGGAGACCCAGTACTTC.

This clonotype has only a few counts. V is TRBV7-9 and J is TRBJ2-3; 9 bases match TRBD2. V trimming: 5 bases; J trimming: 2 bases; junction bases outside the gene matches: 11. The CDR3 totals 17 residues. CDR1 and CDR2 (germline): SEHNR, FQNEAQ (reference sequence). CDR3 loop: CASSPVDSGSSTDTQYF. In DNA form, the CDR3 reads TGTGCCAGCAGCCCGGTGGATAGCGGGAGTTCCACAGATACGCAGTATTTT. The variable domain in full, with the rest retrieved from reference TRBV7-9 and TRBJ2-3, is DTGVSQNPRHKITKRGQNVTFRCDPISEHNRLYWYRQTLGQGPEFLTYFQNEAQLEKSRLLSDRFSAERPKGSFSTLEIQRTEQGDSAMYLCASSPVDSGSSTDTQYFGPGTRLTVL.

Only a few counts were recorded for this clonotype. V gene TRBV20-1 combines with J gene TRBJ1-3, with D perhaps matching TRBD1 (5 bases). From germline, CDR1 is DFQATT and CDR2 SNEGSKA (reference sequence). This CDR3 has 15 residues. The V and J ends lost 0 bases and 2 bases respectively, with 11 bases between them. The CDR3, as DNA: TGCAGTGCTAGAGATTCAGGAGGGGCTGGAAACACCATATATTTT. Translated: CSARDSGGAGNTIYF.

This clonotype has a count of ten or more. The chain has TRBV28 and TRBJ2-1; D gene unclear. The V end lost 4 bases, the J end lost 7 bases, and 11 bases lay between the germline ends. This CDR3 has 13 amino acids. CDR1 and CDR2 (germline): MDHEN, SYDVKM. CDR3 amino acids: CASSSYQVNEQFF. The CDR3 DNA follows: TGTGCCAGCAGTTCCTACCAGGTTAATGAGCAGTTCTTC.

The chain joins TRBV12-3 or TRBV12-4 to TRBJ1-2; the D is unclear. The CDR3 consists of 13 residues. V lost 1 base and J 4 bases, leaving 7 bases between the germline ends. The CDR3: CASSLGLPYGYTF. In DNA form, the CDR3 reads TGTGCCAGCAGTTTAGGACTGCCCTATGGCTACACCTTC.

This clonotype was counted only a few times. The chain is built from TRBV6-6 and TRBJ2-3; 14 bases align to TRBD2. CDR1 and CDR2 (germline): MNHNY, SVGAGI (reference sequence). J gave up 2 bases and V 2 bases, and 18 bases lay outside the gene matches. CDR3 length equals 22 residues. CDR3 coding DNA: TGTGCCAGCAGTTACCCCTCGCCAAAGGGCCGGACTAGCGGGGGGTCCACAGATACGCAGTATTTT. Residues: CASSYPSPKGRTSGGSTDTQYF.

Ten or more counts support this clonotype. V usage is TRBV2 and J usage is TRBJ2-5; TRBD2 might be the D (5 bases). Trimming took 3 bases from V and 3 from J, leaving 8 bases between them. Per germline, CDR1 SNHLY and CDR2 FYNNEI. The CDR3 extends over 13 amino acids. The CDR3 protein is CASSERRKETQYF. The CDR3 DNA is TGTGCCAGCAGTGAGAGGAGGAAAGAGACCCAGTACTTC.

This clonotype was seen only a few times. This chain connects TRBV5-6 to TRBJ1-1, with 7 bases matching TRBD1. The CDR3 runs to 16 residues. After removal of 0 bases from V and 5 bases from J, the junction contained 10 bases not matched to a gene. The V gene's germline CDR1 is SGHDT and CDR2 YYEEEE. CDR3: CASSLEGGWGVTEAFF. In nucleotides, the CDR3 is TGTGCCAGCAGCTTGGAAGGGGGCTGGGGTGTTACTGAAGCTTTCTTT.

The chain is built from TRBV20-1 and TRBJ2-7, with TRBD1 as a possible D gene (6 bases). The CDR3 consists of 13 residues. Germline V gene data show CDR1 as DFQATT and CDR2 as SNEGSKA (reference sequence). V was clipped by 4 bases and J by 3 bases, with 13 bases between them. In DNA form, the CDR3 reads TGCAGTGCTATAACGACGGACAGCTACGAGCAGTACTTC. Translating it yields CSAITTDSYEQYF.

This clonotype was seen a handful of times. The chain has TRBV7-6 and TRBJ2-5, with a tentative D call TRBD2 (6 bases). V dropped 2 bases and J dropped 4 bases, with 8 bases sitting between them. The CDR3 spans 13 residues. CDR1 and CDR2 from the germline V gene are SGHVS and FNYEAQ. CDR3: CASSLIGRETQYF. In nucleotides, the CDR3 is TGTGCCAGCAGCTTAATCGGGAGAGAGACCCAGTACTTC.

This clonotype came up a few times. This chain links TRBV19 with TRBJ2-3; 9 bases match TRBD1. This CDR3 spans 15 amino acids. Unmatched junction bases numbered 7, after V lost 5 bases and J lost 4 bases. The germline V gene has CDR1 LNHDA and CDR2 SQIVND (reference sequence). The DNA for the CDR3 is TGTGCCAGTAGTGCCGGGACAGGGTTCGCAGATACGCAGTATTTT. This codes for CASSAGTGFADTQYF. The full variable domain, with the rest looked up from reference TRBV19 and TRBJ2-3, is DGGITQSPKYLFRKEGQNVTLSCEQNLNHDAMYWYRQDPGQGLRLIYYSQIVNDFQKGDIAEGYSVSREKKESFPLTVTSAQKNPTAFYLCASSAGTGFADTQYFGPGTRLTVL.

CDR3 DNA sequence: TGTGCCACCAGTGTTCCAGGGTCCGGGGAGCTGTTTTTT. This encodes CATSVPGSGELFF. The rearrangement links TRBV24-1 to TRBJ2-2; TRBD1 might be the D (5 bases). This CDR3 has 13 amino acids. Between the trimmed V and J ends, which lost 5 bases and 6 bases, there was a span of 9 bases. The germline CDR1 and CDR2 sequences are KGHDR and SFDVKD.

The count of this clonotype is one. The chain uses TRBV20-1 and TRBJ2-5; D is perhaps TRBD2 (8 bases). The germline V gene has CDR1 DFQATT and CDR2 SNEGSKA (reference sequence). CDR3 length equals 17 residues. Between the trimmed V and J ends, which lost 6 bases and 1 base, there was a span of 24 bases. CDR3: CSAPHTGVAGLQETQYF. As DNA, the CDR3 is TGCAGTGCCCCCCACACAGGGGTAGCGGGACTCCAAGAGACCCAGTACTTC.

The rearrangement joins TRBV20-1 to TRBJ1-6; maybe TRBD1 (5 bases). Germline loops: CDR1 DFQATT, CDR2 SNEGSKA (reference sequence). Trimming took off 6 bases at V and 7 bases at J, with 19 bases between the two ends. CDR3 length: 15 residues. CDR3 nucleotides: TGCAGTGCCGGAGGGTCCTCAGGGAGGAATTCACCCCTCCACTTT. Translation gives CSAGGSSGRNSPLHF.

A few counts support this clonotype. The chain has TRBV27 and TRBJ2-3, with D tentatively TRBD1 (5 bases). The V gene lost 5 bases and the J gene lost 0 bases, with 9 bases spanning the gap. Germline loops: CDR1 MNHEY, CDR2 SMNVEV (reference sequence). CDR3 size: 14 residues. CDR3 residues: CASSTAGSTDTQYF. CDR3 in DNA: TGTGCCAGCAGTACTGCAGGGAGCACAGATACGCAGTATTTT.

V gene TRBV12-3 or TRBV12-4 combines with J gene TRBJ1-1; TRBD1 might be the D (5 bases). CDR3 length: 12 residues. V lost 2 bases and J 11 bases, leaving 12 bases between the germline ends. CDR3 residues: CASSLPQGNAFF. CDR3 nucleotides: TGTGCCAGCAGTTTACCCCAGGGTAATGCTTTCTTT.

V usage is TRBV21-1 and J usage is TRBJ2-7; the table's D call TRBD2 went unverified against the DNA. TRBV21-1 is recorded as a pseudogene. CDR3 size: 16 residues. Here the CDR3 DNA reads TGTGCCAGCAGCAAACACGGTAGCGGCTCCTCCTACGAGCAGTACTTC. Translating it yields CASSKHGSGSSYEQYF.

This clonotype turned up a few times. The rearrangement links TRBV7-6 to TRBJ1-4; D not certain. The CDR3 is 15 amino acids. Deletions cut 1 base from V and 0 bases from J, with 6 bases between. Germline V gene sequence: CDR1 SGHVS, CDR2 FNYEAQ. Written as DNA, the CDR3 is TGTGCCAGCAGCTTAGAGTCTGCAACTAATGAAAAACTGTTTTTT. Its protein product is CASSLESATNEKLFF.

This clonotype was counted only a few times. The chain links TRBV12-3 or TRBV12-4 to TRBJ2-5; 7 bases are a match to TRBD1. This CDR3 has 15 amino acids. Unmatched junction bases numbered 13, after V lost 7 bases and J lost 5 bases. In DNA, the CDR3 is TGTGCCAGCACTCTGGGACAGATGACCTCGGAGACCCAGTACTTC. The encoded protein is CASTLGQMTSETQYF.

This clonotype showed up just a few times. The CDR3 bases are TGCAGTGCTAGAGATTTCGGAGGGGCCTACGAGCAGTACTTC. The encoded protein is CSARDFGGAYEQYF. The chain couples TRBV20-1 to TRBJ2-7, with D perhaps TRBD2 (6 bases). Deletions cut 0 bases from V and 2 bases from J, with 11 bases between. Germline values: CDR1 DFQATT, CDR2 SNEGSKA (reference sequence). The CDR3 spans 14 residues.

This clonotype was observed a few times. This chain connects TRBV10-3 to TRBJ2-7; a possible D gene is TRBD2 (5 bases). This CDR3 is built from 12 residues. Trimming took off 8 bases at V and 2 bases at J, with 10 bases between the two ends. The germline V gene has CDR1 ENHRY and CDR2 SYGVKD. This CDR3 reads CAIRTDTYEQYF. CDR3 nucleotides: TGTGCCATCCGGACTGATACCTACGAGCAGTACTTC.

This chain uses TRBV20-1 with TRBJ2-7, with 10 positions matching TRBD1. The germline CDR1 and CDR2 sequences are DFQATT and SNEGSKA (reference sequence). Trimming removed 1 base from V and 2 bases from J; junction bases left unmatched: 5. The CDR3 loop spans 15 amino acids. The CDR3 here is CSARGTGGTTYEQYF. CDR3 DNA: TGCAGTGCTAGAGGGACAGGGGGAACGACCTACGAGCAGTACTTC.